The clone carrying this T cell receptor (beta chain) was seen just once. Its antigen is currently unknown. Trimming removed 2 bases at V and 1 base at J, with 11 bases between. The CDR3 totals 15 residues. Germline loops: CDR1 SGHRS, CDR2 YFSETQ. The PCR had 60 Vbeta and 13 Jbeta primers. Libraries were prepared by immunoSEQ multiplex PCR; TCRdb keeps only in-frame clonotypes and omits some of them. The repertoire holds approximately 140,000 clones, with 82% as singletons. Each donor was nominally healthy when sampled (though unrecorded immune exposures were likely). This record comes from a study of cytomegalovirus exposure and HLA in healthy donors. Study-wide points: When a later analysis compared HLA-associated TCR beta chains with equally common others, the HLA-associated chains turned out to be more clonally expanded and to have lower generation probabilities.

Source material: PBMCs. The genes are TRBV5-1 and TRBJ2-3, with D perhaps TRBD2 (6 bases). The receptor was derived from a male donor in good health and CMV-seronegative. The CDR3 DNA follows: TGCGCCAGCAGCTTCTTGACGGGAGGCACAGATACGCAGTATTTT. Its translation is CASSFLTGGTDTQYF.